This T cell receptor (beta chain) was found in a study of T cell responses to AZD1222 COVID-19 vaccine. The study's findings and limits: Among the donors, most were white British and more were female, and clonal diversity was possibly underestimated. Spike regions recognized by vaccine-associated CD4 TCRs spanned the protein, led by 160-218 and 743-854. Just a handful of people given AZD1222 tested seropositive at baseline.

The data were produced by immunoSEQ multiplex PCR, yet TCRdb's version contains in-frame clones alone and is incomplete. The sample lists around 120,000 clones; 90% to 95% were seen once. Analysis merged second doses at about 4 or about 12 weeks. Concerning this clone itself: The target antigen is unknown.

The origin of this receptor is an adult who received the AZD1222 COVID-19 vaccine. The specimen was peripheral blood, collected 28 days after the second AZD1222 dose.

The CDR3 DNA sequence: TGTGCCAGCTCAACCCGACAGGGAACAGATACGCAGTATTTT. It codes for CASSTRQGTDTQYF. The rearrangement joins TRBV18 to TRBJ2-3, with 7 nucleotides matching TRBD1. This CDR3 region has 14 residues. Per the germline V gene, CDR1 is KGHSH and CDR2 is LQKENI. Trimming cost V 5 bases and J 3 bases; bases outside gene matches: 5. The full variable domain, its missing parts supplied by reference TRBV18 and TRBJ2-3, is NAGVMQNPRHLVRRRGQEARLRCSPMKGHSHVYWYRQLPEEGLKFMVYLQKENIIDESGMPKERFSAEFPKEGPSILRIQQVVRGDSAAYFCASSTRQGTDTQYFGPGTRLTVL.